The rows below give T cell receptor beta chains drawn from one sample of a study of blood T cell repertoires in COVID-19. Data came from immunoSEQ multiplex PCR; TCRdb stores just in-frame clones and leaves some out. The sample consists of 200,000 to 300,000 clones, around 84% of them appearing once. Source material: peripheral blood. The receptors were sampled from a man aged 60 to 75 with acute or convalescent COVID-19. Both conserved end residues are part of each CDR3. Each record gives: J gene, V gene, CDR3 protein.

TRBJ2-4	TRBV4-1	CASSQESWTSGGVSKNIQYF
TRBJ1-5	TRBV6-5	CASLGGFPNQPQHF
TRBJ1-4	TRBV7-9	CASSPQGEKLFF
TRBJ2-7	TRBV6-2/TRBV6-3	CASSYSSPSGRWYEQYF
TRBJ1-4	TRBV5-5	CASSLGTGQGAINEKLFF
TRBJ2-7	TRBV19	CASTSAGTSGHGEQYF
TRBJ1-1	TRBV6-4	CASRRDRAGFGEAFF
TRBJ1-6	TRBV10-1	CASSVRAGGPLHF
TRBJ1-5	TRBV19	CASSPSGTAFYSNQPQHF
TRBJ2-7	TRBV3-1/TRBV3-2	CASSPPGLAVIEQYF
TRBJ1-1	TRBV28	CASSVGHLNTEAFF
TRBJ2-3	TRBV6-5	CASRRGTDTQYF
TRBJ2-1	TRBV7-3	CASSPGLASNEQFF
TRBJ1-5	TRBV25-1	CASSTSSGPQHF
TRBJ2-7	TRBV4-1	CASSQDPNSYEQYF
TRBJ1-1	TRBV9	CASSVNYANTEAFF
TRBJ1-2	TRBV9	CASSADRDYGYTF
TRBJ1-5	TRBV18	CASSPGQGNGQPQHF
TRBJ1-6	TRBV7-9	CASSLGGGDNSPLHF
TRBJ1-2	TRBV3-1/TRBV3-2	CASSQNQQGAYGYTF